This passage covers 5 T cell receptor beta chains from one sample sequenced in a study of regulatory T cells in long-lasting Graves disease. The time point here: newly diagnosed GD, antithyroid drugs for less than 3 months. There was RNA extracted from PBMCs, and the TCR library was made from it. The authors built TCR beta libraries using iRepertoire HTBI primers and Arm-PCR of CDR3 regions. TCRdb re-called the multiplex PCR reads with MiXCR, one entry per CDR3 protein. The sample consists of some 220,000 distinct CDR3 sequences, around 19% of them appearing once. The sample also formed part of further work on T cells in Graves' hyperthyroidism and ophthalmopathy.

Source: peripheral blood mononuclear cells (PBMCs), taken at new diagnosis, from a patient treated with antithyroid drugs. The receptors were gathered from a woman aged 25 to 39 with Graves disease.

This clonotype came up many times. The rearrangement links TRBV9 to TRBJ1-2; tentative D call: TRBD1 (6 bases). V shed 5 bases and J shed 0 bases, with 23 bases lying between them. Germline V gives CDR1 SGDLS, CDR2 YYNGEE. The CDR3 totals 18 residues. The CDR3 nucleotides read TGTGCCAGCAGTGGGCGGCGGGGGCCGTCTTCAGCTAACTATGGCTACACCTTC. Translated, it gives CASSGRRGPSSANYGYTF.

This clonotype has ten or more counts. V usage is TRBV3-1 and J usage is TRBJ1-3; D unclear. CDR1 and CDR2 from the germline V gene are LGHDT and YNNKEL (reference sequence). Trimming stripped 1 base from V and 9 bases from J, with 7 bases between. The CDR3 totals 12 residues. This CDR3 is CASSQGSATIYF. As DNA, the CDR3 is TGTGCCAGCAGCCAAGGAAGTGCCACCATATATTTT.

This clonotype was seen at least ten times. CDR3 sequence (DNA): TGTGCCAGCAGTTCGGACAGGGGCGTCTCCTACAATGAGCAGTTCTTC. Protein product: CASSSDRGVSYNEQFF. The rearrangement links TRBV6-5 to TRBJ2-1; the match to TRBD1 covers 9 bases. Germline loops: CDR1 MNHEY, CDR2 SVGAGI. The CDR3 consists of 16 residues. V trimming: 4 bases; J trimming: 0 bases; junction bases outside the gene matches: 4.

This clonotype was detected many times. The chain joins TRBV2 to TRBJ1-1; D is undetermined. This CDR3 is 13 amino acids long. The germline CDR1 and CDR2 sequences are SNHLY and FYNNEI. Trimming took off 11 bases at V and 0 bases at J, with 13 bases between the two ends. The CDR3 sequence is CAPTWVMNTEAFF. As DNA, the CDR3 is TGTGCCCCAACCTGGGTGATGAACACTGAAGCTTTCTTT.

This clonotype was seen at least ten times. V gene TRBV18 combines with J gene TRBJ2-5; TRBD1 might be the D (5 bases). The CDR3 sequence is 13 residues long. Germline V CDR1 and CDR2: KGHSH, LQKENI. V was shortened by 3 bases and J by 1 base, with 6 bases between the two germline ends. The CDR3: CASSPDSQETQYF. CDR3 DNA: TGTGCCAGCTCACCCGACAGCCAAGAGACCCAGTACTTC.